This T cell receptor (beta chain) stems from a study of beta chain features in type 1 diabetes. V lost 5 bases, J lost 1 base, and 5 bases stayed unmatched. The V gene's germline CDR1 is SGHRS and CDR2 YFSETQ. CDR3 length: 14 residues. This clone appeared a single time. Its cognate antigen is unknown. Investigators reverse transcribed all isolated RNA, so they sequenced expressed TCRB transcripts. Assay: immunoSEQ multiplex PCR; the TCRdb copy retains only in-frame clones and omits some. The sample shows under 350,000 clones, 13% to 15% of them seen only once. Broader study findings: Moderate but significant shortening of TCRB CDR3s was recorded in all four CD4+ subsets from Type 1 diabetes patients.

The J gene is TRBJ1-1, the V gene TRBV5-1; 7 bases map to TRBD1. Sequencing was carried out using naive CD4+ T cells from blood. This TCR was recovered from a man aged 25 to 45 with type 1 diabetes. CDR3 residues: CASSWDRRNTEAFF. The DNA of the CDR3 is TGCGCCAGCAGTTGGGACAGACGGAACACTGAAGCTTTCTTT.